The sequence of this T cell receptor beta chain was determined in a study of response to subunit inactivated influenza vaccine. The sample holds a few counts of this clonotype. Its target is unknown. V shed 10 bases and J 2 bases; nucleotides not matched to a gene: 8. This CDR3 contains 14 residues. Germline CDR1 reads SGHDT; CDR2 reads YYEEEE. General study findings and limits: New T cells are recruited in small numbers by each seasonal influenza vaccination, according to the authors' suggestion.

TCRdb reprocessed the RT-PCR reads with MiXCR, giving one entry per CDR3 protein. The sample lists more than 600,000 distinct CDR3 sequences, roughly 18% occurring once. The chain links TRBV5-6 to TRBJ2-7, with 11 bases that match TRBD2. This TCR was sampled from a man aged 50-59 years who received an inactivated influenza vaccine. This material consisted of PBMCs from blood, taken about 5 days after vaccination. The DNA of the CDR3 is TGTGCCTCACATGAGACTAGCGGGACCTACGAGCAGTACTTC. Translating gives CASHETSGTYEQYF.